This passage covers 20 T cell receptor beta chains from one sample sequenced in a study of response to subunit inactivated influenza vaccine. TCRdb reprocessed the RT-PCR reads via MiXCR and lists one record per CDR3 protein. The sample has 490,000 or so distinct CDR3 sequences, 6.5% to 8% seen once; the top ten hold approximately 12%. The sequencing used PBMCs from blood, collected less than 30 months after vaccination. These receptors all stem from a man aged 50-75 years who received an inactivated influenza vaccine.

The V and J genes are TRBV12-3 or TRBV12-4 and TRBJ2-1, with 11 bases that match TRBD2. V was clipped by 6 bases and J by 0 bases; unmatched bases: 10. The CDR3 has 18 residues. CDR3 amino acids: CASRGVAGGGSSYNEQFF. The DNA of the CDR3 is TGTGCCAGCAGGGGGGTAGCGGGAGGGGGAAGCTCCTACAATGAGCAGTTCTTC.

This clonotype was seen a handful of times. The chain is built from TRBV20-1 and TRBJ2-3; 9 positions match TRBD2. J lost 1 base, V lost 5 bases, and 4 bases had no gene match. Per germline, CDR1 DFQATT and CDR2 SNEGSKA (reference sequence). The CDR3 extends over 14 amino acids. The CDR3 sequence: CSARTSVGTDTQYF. In DNA, the CDR3 is TGCAGTGCTCGGACTAGCGTGGGCACAGATACGCAGTATTTT.

The J gene is TRBJ2-4, the V gene TRBV9; 9 nucleotides align to TRBD1. This CDR3 comprises 14 residues. The V gene's germline CDR1 is SGDLS and CDR2 YYNGEE. J gave up 6 bases and V 0 bases, and 1 base lay outside the gene matches. CDR3 sequence (DNA): TGTGCCAGCAGCGTAGCGGACAGGGGAAACATTCAGTACTTC. Protein: CASSVADRGNIQYF. Full variable domain (remainder filled in from reference TRBV9 and TRBJ2-4): DSGVTQTPKHLITATGQRVTLRCSPRSGDLSVYWYQQSLDQGLQFLIQYYNGEERAKGNILERFSAQQFPDLHSELNLSSLELGDSALYFCASSVADRGNIQYFGAGTRLSVL.

This chain joins TRBV20-1 and TRBJ2-6; D gene uncertain. This CDR3 comprises 13 residues. Trimming removed 6 bases from V and 1 base from J, with 7 bases in between. Germline V gives CDR1 DFQATT, CDR2 SNEGSKA (reference sequence). CDR3 bases: TGCAGTGCCCTCTTATCTGGGGCCAACGTCCTGACTTTC. Protein product: CSALLSGANVLTF.

This clonotype was detected a few times. The chain links TRBV5-1 to TRBJ1-1, with D possibly being TRBD1 (5 bases). This CDR3 region has 15 residues. CDR1 is SGHRS and CDR2 is YFSETQ in the germline V gene. Trimming cost V 1 base and J 2 bases, with 12 bases left between them. CDR3 nucleotide sequence: TGCGCCAGCAGCTTGTTCCAGGGCTTCAACACTGAAGCTTTCTTT. The encoded protein is CASSLFQGFNTEAFF.

Ten or more counts support this clonotype. The rearrangement joins TRBV14 to TRBJ2-5; no clear D. The CDR3 sequence is 13 residues long. The V gene lost 4 bases and the J gene lost 2 bases, with 8 bases spanning the gap. CDR1 SGHDN and CDR2 FVKESK come from the germline V gene. CDR3 residues: CASSPLAQETQYF. CDR3 nucleotide sequence: TGTGCCAGCAGCCCCCTCGCGCAAGAGACCCAGTACTTC. The whole variable domain, remainder taken from reference TRBV14 and TRBJ2-5, is EAGVTQFPSHSVIEKGQTVTLRCDPISGHDNLYWYRRVMGKEIKFLLHFVKESKQDESGMPNNRFLAERTGGTYSTLKVQPAELEDSGVYFCASSPLAQETQYFGPGTRLLVL.

This clonotype was seen at least ten times. V gene TRBV29-1 combines with J gene TRBJ2-3, with D possibly TRBD2 on 5 matching bases. V was pared by 7 bases and J by 1 base, with 15 bases between. The CDR3 totals 14 residues. Germline V gene data show CDR1 as SQVTM and CDR2 as ANQGSEA. CDR3 in amino acids: CSGSFPGGTDTQYF. CDR3 bases: TGCAGCGGAAGTTTCCCCGGGGGCACAGATACGCAGTATTTT.

Concerning this clonotype itself: One base away lies a much larger clone, so this may be a sequencing read error. V and J are TRBV3-1 and TRBJ1-2, with TRBD1 matching over 8 bases. CDR3 length: 13 amino acids. The germline V gene has CDR1 LGHDT and CDR2 YNNKEL (reference sequence). The chain's CDR3 is CVSSQGTGGSYTF. CDR3 nucleotides: TGTGTCAGCAGCCAAGGAACAGGGGGAAGCTACACCTTC.

This clonotype came up many times. The CDR3 is CASSRGVGMETQYF. CDR3 nucleotides: TGTGCCAGCAGTCGAGGGGTAGGGATGGAGACCCAGTACTTC. The chain joins TRBV12-3 or TRBV12-4 to TRBJ2-5, with D perhaps matching TRBD1 or TRBD2 (5 bases each). The V end was cut by 5 bases, the J end by 5 bases, with 15 bases between. CDR3 length: 14 amino acids.

CDR3 coding DNA: TGTGCCAGCAGGGCTTACAGCTCCTACAATGAGCAGTTCTTC. It codes for CASRAYSSYNEQFF. This chain connects TRBV2 to TRBJ2-1; D gene ambiguous. V was shortened by 6 bases and J by 0 bases, with 9 bases between the two germline ends. The germline gives CDR1 SNHLY, CDR2 FYNNEI. The CDR3 is made up of 14 amino acids.

There are a few counts of this clonotype. The J gene is TRBJ2-5, the V gene TRBV5-6; D remains unclear. This CDR3 is 13 amino acids long. Germline V lookup: CDR1 SGHDT, CDR2 YYEEEE. Trimming removed 4 bases from V and 5 bases from J, with 12 bases in between. DNA for the CDR3: TGTGCCAGCAGCGTGGAACGAAGGGAGACCCAGTACTTC. Translating it yields CASSVERRETQYF.

This clonotype was seen ten or more times. This chain joins TRBV14 and TRBJ1-2; D is unclear. V was trimmed by 0 bases and J by 4 bases, leaving 12 bases between them. Germline V gene sequence: CDR1 SGHDN, CDR2 FVKESK. The CDR3 is made up of 15 amino acids. CDR3 sequence reads: CASSQDVGFSYGYTF. As DNA, the CDR3 is TGTGCCAGCAGCCAAGATGTCGGGTTTTCCTATGGCTACACCTTC.

This clonotype was seen once. The chain is built from TRBV6-1 and TRBJ2-2; TRBD2 matches at 11 bases. Trimming took 6 bases from V and 4 from J; bases not matched to a gene: 4. This CDR3 spans 15 amino acids. Germline V gene data show CDR1 as MNHNS and CDR2 as SASEGT. The CDR3 spells CASSPTSGSTGELFF. Written as DNA, the CDR3 is TGTGCCAGCAGCCCTACTAGCGGGAGCACCGGGGAGCTGTTTTTT.

The chain couples TRBV10-3 to TRBJ2-5; D may be TRBD1 (5 bases). Germline-derived CDR1 and CDR2 are ENHRY and SYGVKD. The CDR3 is 13 amino acids. The V end lost 7 bases, the J end lost 4 bases, and 13 bases lay between the germline ends. The CDR3 DNA follows: TGTGCCATCACCCCAGGGATCCGAGAGACCCAGTACTTC. Protein: CAITPGIRETQYF.

This clonotype was picked up a small number of times. The chain is built from TRBV19 and TRBJ2-5; 7 nucleotides match TRBD2. Trimming took 1 base from V and 5 from J; bases not matched to a gene: 1. The CDR3 covers 13 residues. CDR1 is LNHDA, CDR2 SQIVND, per germline (reference sequence). The CDR3 nucleotides are TGTGCCAGTAGTATAGCCGGGAGGGAGACCCAGTACTTC. Translated, it gives CASSIAGRETQYF.

This clonotype was counted only a few times. V gene TRBV10-3 combines with J gene TRBJ2-2; D not certain. V was cut by 0 bases and J by 1 base, with 3 bases left in between. The CDR3 has 14 residues. Germline V gene data show CDR1 as ENHRY and CDR2 as SYGVKD. This CDR3 is CAISESVNTGELFF. CDR3 bases: TGTGCCATCAGTGAGTCTGTGAACACCGGGGAGCTGTTTTTT.

The gene calls are TRBV6-1 and TRBJ2-7, with D tentatively TRBD2 (5 bases). CDR1 is MNHNS and CDR2 is SASEGT in the germline V gene. CDR3 length equals 15 residues. Trimming stripped 2 bases from V and 2 bases from J, with 13 bases between. This CDR3 is CASSELASPAYEQYF. The CDR3 coding sequence is TGTGCCAGCAGTGAACTAGCAAGCCCCGCCTACGAGCAGTACTTC.

This clonotype was picked up many times. The chain has TRBV5-1 and TRBJ2-2, with D hard to call. The CDR3 has 16 amino acids. The ends were cut back, 1 base at V and 0 bases at J, with 10 bases in the middle. CDR1 is SGHRS, CDR2 YFSETQ, per germline. The CDR3 region has the DNA TGCGCCAGCAGCTTGTATAACCCCACGAACACCGGGGAGCTGTTTTTT. This gives the protein CASSLYNPTNTGELFF.

This clonotype was seen only a few times. V usage is TRBV3-1 and J usage is TRBJ2-3, with TRBD2 matching 11 bases. The length of the CDR3 is 16 residues. The junction had 7 bases not matched to a gene; V was cut back by 4 bases and J by 4 bases. CDR1 and CDR2 (germline): LGHDT, YNNKEL (reference sequence). The CDR3 reads CASSPRLAGTADTQYF. The CDR3 DNA reads as TGTGCCAGCAGCCCCCGACTAGCGGGGACCGCAGATACGCAGTATTTT.

This clonotype occurred many times. V is TRBV7-2 and J is TRBJ1-6; D unclear. The CDR3 is 12 amino acids. From germline, CDR1 is SGHTA and CDR2 FQGNSA. The V end was cut by 5 bases, the J end by 10 bases, with 9 bases between. The CDR3 DNA is TGTGCCAGCAGCCCCGGTCAATCACCCCTCCACTTT. This codes for CASSPGQSPLHF.